This T cell receptor (beta chain) originates from a study of blood T cell repertoires in COVID-19. Study overall: T cells, B-cell-depleted T cells, or PBMCs provided the cDNA or gDNA that served as material.

The CDR3 loop spans 11 amino acids. Trimming took 4 bases from V and 7 from J, leaving 7 bases between them. Per germline, CDR1 SEHNR and CDR2 FQNEAQ (reference sequence). Original handling: Amplifying reference gene primers gave estimates of nucleated cell counts. Profiled with immunoSEQ multiplex PCR; TCRdb holds only in-frame clones, not every one. The D gene and trimming were derived from the DNA, and the V and J assignments and clone size from that table. This table holds roughly 260,000 clones, more than 75% found once. This clonotype was sampled from a woman in her 50s with acute or convalescent COVID-19. The V gene is TRBV7-9, the J gene TRBJ1-1, with D uncertain. The specimen sequenced was peripheral blood. Here the CDR3 DNA reads TGTGCCAGCAGCTCCCGGGGTGAAGCTTTCTTT. Its translation is CASSSRGEAFF.